This T cell receptor beta chain was sequenced during a study of shared clonotypes between healthy human individuals. Overall study findings and caveats: The sampled material consisted only of blood, and tissue repertoires are likely to differ.

This table comes from immunoSEQ multiplex PCR, and its TCRdb copy is limited to in-frame clones, with some not included. This table has a few million clones, 85% to 95% appearing once. Positively selected for CCR7, the CD45RO-negative cells used as naive CD8 cells excluded terminally differentiated effector memory CD45RA+ cells. This clone appeared a single time. Its target is unknown. The receptor was derived from a man aged 18 to 30 in good health. Some clones in this sample may be carry-over from other donors' samples. Sequencing used naive CD8+ T cells from PBMCs.

The CDR3 DNA sequence: TGCGCCAGCAGCCAGAAACAGCCGAGCTCCTACGAGCAGTACTTC. Encoded protein: CASSQKQPSSYEQYF. V usage is TRBV4-1 and J usage is TRBJ2-7; no definite D call. Germline V gene sequence: CDR1 MGHRA, CDR2 YSYEKL. The CDR3 is made up of 15 amino acids. V dropped 3 bases and J dropped 0 bases, with 12 bases sitting between them.